These T cell receptor beta chains were read from a single sample in a study of blood T cells in healthy people across ages. TCRdb used MiXCR to reprocess the 5' RACE reads, holding one entry per CDR3 protein. This sample has over 500,000 distinct CDR3 sequences, with 27% found just once. The sample was also reused in another study, on T cells of mothers and their children.

Material: blood. These receptor sequences come from a boy between 2 and 10 years old in good health. The CDR3 runs from the conserved cysteine through the conserved F or W. Each record gives: J gene, V gene, D gene, clone size, CDR3 DNA, CDR3 protein. A D gene is named only where the DNA matches it firmly. Rows give clone size only sometimes, using once, few, many, or a class for an expanded clone.

TRBJ2-7,TRBV11-3,-,-,TGTGCCAGCAGCTTAGACTTGACGCGATCCTACGAGCAGTACTTC,CASSLDLTRSYEQYF
TRBJ1-1,TRBV5-1,-,few,TGCGCCAGCAGCGTCCTGGACAGAGGTACTGAAGCTTTCTTT,CASSVLDRGTEAFF
TRBJ2-1,TRBV27,-,few,TGTGCCAGCAAAGGGTTGTCGGGGTACAATGAGCAGTTCTTC,CASKGLSGYNEQFF
TRBJ2-1,TRBV27,TRBD2,few,TGTGCCAGCAATCCGCTAGCGGGGAGATACAATGAGCAGTTCTTC,CASNPLAGRYNEQFF
TRBJ2-7,TRBV4-3,-,-,TGCGCCAGCAGCCAAGGGGTTGGTACAGTCACCTACGAGCAGTACTTC,CASSQGVGTVTYEQYF
TRBJ1-2,TRBV2,-,-,TGTGCCAGCAGTGATGTGTCGAACTATGGCTACACCTTC,CASSDVSNYGYTF
TRBJ1-2,TRBV5-5,-,-,TGTGCCAGCAGCACCCGGACTGCCTATAACTATGGCTACACCTTC,CASSTRTAYNYGYTF
TRBJ2-3,TRBV5-1,-,few,TGCGCCAGCAGCTTGGCCGGAGGGAAAACCCCAGATACGCAGTATTTT,CASSLAGGKTPDTQYF
TRBJ1-1,TRBV9,-,-,TGTGCCAGCAGCGCTTACAGGGATGAGGGCACTGAAGCTTTCTTT,CASSAYRDEGTEAFF
TRBJ2-7,TRBV28,-,once,TGTGCCAGCAGTTTAGGAGCCCCTCCCGAGCAGTACTTC,CASSLGAPPEQYF
TRBJ1-1,TRBV10-3,TRBD1,few,TGTGCCATCAGTGTTGACAGGGGCACTGAAGCTTTCTTT,CAISVDRGTEAFF
TRBJ2-1,TRBV24-1,TRBD2,-,TGTGCCACCAGCAGATTAGCGGGGGGGTTCAATGAGCAGTTCTTC,CATSRLAGGFNEQFF
TRBJ2-5,TRBV12-5,-,few,TGTGCTAGTGGTTTGGCCGGAGGGGGCGAGACCCAGTACTTC,CASGLAGGGETQYF
TRBJ2-4,TRBV6-2/TRBV6-3,TRBD2,-,TGTGCCAGCAGTTACCCGATCCTAGCGGGAGTTGACAAAAACATTCAGTACTTC,CASSYPILAGVDKNIQYF
TRBJ2-1,TRBV2,-,few,TGTGCCAGCAGAACTAGCTTCTTCCGCAACAATGAGCAGTTCTTC,CASRTSFFRNNEQFF
TRBJ2-7,TRBV7-8,-,many,TGTGCCAGCAGCTTAACCGGGGATGGCGAGCAGTACTTC,CASSLTGDGEQYF
TRBJ2-3,TRBV15,-,-,TGTGCCACCAAAGGGGAAACAGATACGCAGTATTTT,CATKGETDTQYF
TRBJ1-4,TRBV7-9,TRBD1,-,TGTGCCAGCAGCTCGGGACAGGCTTCTAATGAAAAACTGTTTTTT,CASSSGQASNEKLFF
TRBJ1-1,TRBV27,-,few,TGTGCCAGCGGAACGGTGGGGAACACTGAAGCTTTCTTT,CASGTVGNTEAFF
TRBJ1-2,TRBV9,TRBD1,-,TGTGCCAGCAGCGTAGAGGGGGCCCCGGGAGCTAACTATGGCTACACCTTC,CASSVEGAPGANYGYTF
TRBJ2-7,TRBV19,-,-,TGTGCCAGTAGCCACCTAGGGGGGAACGAGCAGTACTTC,CASSHLGGNEQYF